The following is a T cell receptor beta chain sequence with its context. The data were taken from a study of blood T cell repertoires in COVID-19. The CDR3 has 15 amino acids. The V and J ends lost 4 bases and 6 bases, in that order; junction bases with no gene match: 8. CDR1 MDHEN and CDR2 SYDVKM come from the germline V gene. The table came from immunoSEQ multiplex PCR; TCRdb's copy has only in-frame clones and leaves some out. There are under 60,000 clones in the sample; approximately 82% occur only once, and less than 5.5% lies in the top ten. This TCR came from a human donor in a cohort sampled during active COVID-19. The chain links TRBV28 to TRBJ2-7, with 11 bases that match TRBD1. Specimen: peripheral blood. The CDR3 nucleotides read TGTGCCAGCAGTTGGTCCGGGACAGGGGGAGGCGAGCAGTACTTC. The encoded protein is CASSWSGTGGGEQYF.